The 28 T cell receptor beta chains below were found in one sample sequenced in a study of shared clonotypes between healthy human individuals. The method was immunoSEQ multiplex PCR; TCRdb's version includes in-frame clones alone and lacks a portion of them. The table records approximately 1,000,000 clones, roughly 77% of them present only once. The sample was memory CD4+ T cells from PBMCs. Subset: CD45RA-negative fraction. The receptors originated from a man aged 18 to 29 in good health. Some clones in this sample may be carry-over from other donors' samples.

The chain employs TRBV4-3 and TRBJ2-2, with D perhaps matching TRBD1 (5 bases). CDR1 and CDR2 (germline): LGHNA, YSLEER. Trimming removed 0 bases at V and 4 bases at J, with 12 bases between. This CDR3 is 16 amino acids long. The CDR3 loop is CASSQDDSPGTGELFF. CDR3 in DNA: TGCGCCAGCAGCCAAGACGACAGCCCTGGCACCGGGGAGCTGTTTTTT.

V usage is TRBV6-5 and J usage is TRBJ2-7; the D is unclear. The V end was cut by 2 bases, the J end by 0 bases, with 11 bases between. The V gene's germline CDR1 is MNHEY and CDR2 SVGAGI. This CDR3 is built from 15 residues. The CDR3 spells CASSYNGVSSYEQYF. Written as DNA, the CDR3 is TGTGCCAGCAGTTACAATGGCGTCAGCTCCTACGAGCAGTACTTC.

This chain links TRBV27 with TRBJ2-6; D possibly corresponds to TRBD1 (6 bases). The germline gives CDR1 MNHEY, CDR2 SMNVEV (reference sequence). V lost 5 bases and J 1 base, leaving 15 bases between the germline ends. This CDR3 has 17 residues. The CDR3 sequence: CASSRDTQSSGANVLTF. The CDR3 DNA sequence: TGTGCCAGCAGTCGGGACACCCAAAGTTCTGGGGCCAACGTCCTGACTTTC.

The chain has TRBV5-8 and TRBJ1-1, with D hard to call. CDR1 and CDR2 from the germline V gene are SGHTS and YDEGEE. Trimming cost V 0 bases and J 1 base, with 7 bases left between them. CDR3 size: 14 residues. CDR3 sequence reads: CASSLGQWNTEAFF. The CDR3 DNA sequence: TGTGCCAGCAGCTTGGGTCAGTGGAACACTGAAGCTTTCTTT.

The chain links TRBV28 to TRBJ1-5; D call uncertain. The CDR3 has 11 amino acids. Germline CDR1 is MDHEN and CDR2 is SYDVKM. Trimming took off 6 bases at V and 5 bases at J, with 5 bases between the two ends. The CDR3 reads CASSGDQPQHF. The CDR3 region has the DNA TGTGCCAGCAGCGGGGATCAGCCCCAGCATTTT.

V gene TRBV18 combines with J gene TRBJ2-3; D is unclear. The V gene's germline CDR1 is KGHSH and CDR2 LQKENI. Trimming shortened V by 2 bases and J by 1 base, and 7 bases separated the two germline ends. This CDR3 comprises 14 residues. The CDR3 loop is CASSPGPGTDTQYF. The CDR3 DNA reads as TGTGCCAGCTCACCAGGCCCTGGCACAGATACGCAGTATTTT.

The chain has TRBV14 and TRBJ1-1, with D unresolved. CDR3 length: 15 amino acids. Germline V gene data show CDR1 as SGHDN and CDR2 as FVKESK. The ends were cut back, 1 base at V and 0 bases at J, with 9 bases in the middle. The CDR3 loop reads CASSQAAVLNTEAFF. CDR3 coding DNA: TGTGCCAGCAGCCAAGCTGCGGTTTTGAACACTGAAGCTTTCTTT. Looking up the rest from reference TRBV14 and TRBJ1-1 gives the full variable domain: EAGVTQFPSHSVIEKGQTVTLRCDPISGHDNLYWYRRVMGKEIKFLLHFVKESKQDESGMPNNRFLAERTGGTYSTLKVQPAELEDSGVYFCASSQAAVLNTEAFFGQGTRLTVV.

This clone was detected many times. This rearrangement joins TRBV18 to TRBJ2-7, with 8 bases identical to TRBD2. The CDR3 is made up of 16 amino acids. The V segment lost 6 bases and the J segment 6 bases; nucleotides outside the gene matches: 16. Per germline, CDR1 KGHSH and CDR2 LQKENI. The CDR3 sequence is CASSPEYSGAGGEQYF. The CDR3 DNA reads TGTGCCAGCTCCCCGGAGTATAGCGGGGCCGGCGGCGAGCAGTACTTC.

This clone was observed a few times. The rearrangement uses TRBV15 and TRBJ1-4; tentative D call: TRBD1 (6 bases). The CDR3 covers 15 residues. V dropped 5 bases and J dropped 6 bases, with 16 bases sitting between them. Germline V CDR1 and CDR2: LNHNV, YYDKDF (reference sequence). In nucleotides, the CDR3 is TGTGCCACCAGCCGGACACAGGGATTAGATGAAAAACTGTTTTTT. Its translation: CATSRTQGLDEKLFF.

The J gene is TRBJ2-1, the V gene TRBV21-1; the table names TRBD2, a call not compared with the DNA. TRBV21-1 is listed as a pseudogene. The CDR3 runs to 16 residues. CDR3 bases: TGTGCCAGCAGCAAATCTAGACGGGAAACCTACAATGAGCAGTTCTTC. Its translation is CASSKSRRETYNEQFF.

This chain connects TRBV10-3 to TRBJ2-5; possibly TRBD1 for D (6 bases). The ends were cut back, 4 bases at V and 4 bases at J, with 13 bases in the middle. The germline gives CDR1 ENHRY, CDR2 SYGVKD. This CDR3 has 14 residues. CDR3 sequence (DNA): TGTGCCATCAGTGCTTACAGGGAAGGAGAGACCCAGTACTTC. It codes for CAISAYREGETQYF.

The chain links TRBV2 to TRBJ2-7; 12 bases are shared with TRBD1. Germline loops: CDR1 SNHLY, CDR2 FYNNEI. The CDR3 has 17 residues. V was clipped by 5 bases and J by 6 bases; unmatched bases: 14. The CDR3 protein is CASSPRGGGQGAGEQYF. The DNA of the CDR3 is TGTGCCAGCAGTCCCCGGGGTGGGGGACAGGGGGCCGGCGAGCAGTACTTC.

The chain couples TRBV2 to TRBJ1-1; 7 bases are shared with TRBD1. This CDR3 region has 15 residues. In germline, CDR1 is SNHLY, CDR2 FYNNEI. V lost 5 bases and J lost 4; bases outside the gene matches: 10. The CDR3 reads CASSPGKPGGTEAFF. The CDR3 nucleotides are TGTGCCAGCAGTCCCGGAAAGCCAGGGGGCACTGAAGCTTTCTTT.

This chain uses TRBV5-1 with TRBJ2-7; D remains unclear. The CDR3 loop spans 13 amino acids. Germline-derived CDR1 and CDR2 are SGHRS and YFSETQ. V lost 0 bases and J lost 6, with 10 bases in between. The DNA of the CDR3 is TGCGCCAGCAGCTTGGGCCCCTCGGGCGAGCAGTACTTC. Translated: CASSLGPSGEQYF. Variable domain in full (rest from reference TRBV5-1 and TRBJ2-7): KAGVTQTPRYLIKTRGQQVTLSCSPISGHRSVSWYQQTPGQGLQFLFEYFSETQRNKGNFPGRFSGRQFSNSRSEMNVSTLELGDSALYLCASSLGPSGEQYFGPGTRLTVT.

The chain carries TRBV7-3 and TRBJ2-4; 9 bases match TRBD1. V gave up 5 bases and J gave up 7 bases; unmatched junction bases: 9. Germline assignment: CDR1 SGHTA and CDR2 FQGTGA. This CDR3 spans 15 amino acids. The CDR3 sequence is CASSPSRGTGNIQYF. CDR3 in DNA: TGTGCCAGCAGCCCCTCTCGGGGGACAGGGAACATTCAGTACTTC.

The chain recombines TRBV2 with TRBJ2-5, with D possibly being TRBD2 (6 bases). The CDR3 consists of 17 residues. Germline CDR1 SNHLY, CDR2 FYNNEI. V was cut by 5 bases and J by 2 bases, with 21 bases left in between. CDR3 DNA sequence: TGTGCCAGCAGTCCTCCTCCCGGGCAGGGAGGACAAGAGACCCAGTACTTC. This encodes CASSPPPGQGGQETQYF. The whole variable domain, remainder taken from reference TRBV2 and TRBJ2-5, is EPEVTQTPSHQVTQMGQEVILRCVPISNHLYFYWYRQILGQKVEFLVSFYNNEISEKSEIFDDQFSVERPDGSNFTLKIRSTKLEDSAMYFCASSPPPGQGGQETQYFGPGTRLLVL.

The rearrangement joins TRBV7-2 to TRBJ2-1; D not certain. Germline CDR1 SGHTA, CDR2 FQGNSA. The germline V and J ends were trimmed by 4 bases and 5 bases, with 9 bases remaining between them. This CDR3 is built from 13 residues. CDR3 bases: TGTGCCAGCAGCTGGAGTAGAAACAATGAGCAGTTCTTC. It yields the protein CASSWSRNNEQFF.

This sequence joins TRBV5-1 and TRBJ1-1; D ambiguous. Germline values: CDR1 SGHRS, CDR2 YFSETQ. This CDR3 has 14 amino acids. Trimming pared 2 bases from V and 1 base from J, leaving 9 bases between. CDR3 in amino acids: CASSFHPGNTEAFF. CDR3 bases: TGCGCCAGCAGCTTTCACCCCGGGAACACTGAAGCTTTCTTT.

This rearrangement joins TRBV2 to TRBJ2-7; 7 nucleotides match TRBD2. Germline V gives CDR1 SNHLY, CDR2 FYNNEI. CDR3 size: 15 residues. Trimming cost V 6 bases and J 0 bases; bases outside gene matches: 8. CDR3 sequence (DNA): TGTGCCAGCAGGGAGAAGCGGGAACACTCCTACGAGCAGTACTTC. It yields the protein CASREKREHSYEQYF.

Note on this clone: The identical CDR3 is also encoded by other nucleotide sequences in the sample. The chain employs TRBV18 and TRBJ1-5; the match to TRBD1 covers 9 bases. There are 16 residues in the CDR3. Trimming at V came to 3 bases and at J to 4 bases, leaving 7 bases not matched to a gene. Germline V gives CDR1 KGHSH, CDR2 LQKENI. The CDR3 sequence: CASSPQQGAGNQPQHF. CDR3 DNA sequence: TGTGCCAGCTCACCCCAACAGGGGGCTGGTAATCAGCCCCAGCATTTT.

The count of this clone is one. The V call is TRBV5-4, the J call TRBJ1-2; D is uncertain. The CDR3 sequence is 13 residues long. The V gene's germline CDR1 is SGHNT and CDR2 YYREEE (reference sequence). Trimming removed 0 bases at V and 5 bases at J, with 8 bases between. CDR3: CASSLDRQYGYTF. CDR3 bases: TGTGCCAGCAGCTTGGACCGCCAGTATGGCTACACCTTC.

The rearrangement uses TRBV5-1 and TRBJ2-1; perhaps TRBD1 as D (5 bases). V was cut by 2 bases and J by 3 bases, with 6 bases left in between. This CDR3 region has 13 residues. Germline V CDR1 and CDR2: SGHRS, YFSETQ. CDR3 DNA: TGCGCCAGCAGCTTTGGACACTACAATGAGCAGTTCTTC. Its protein is CASSFGHYNEQFF.

This clone appeared a single time. The J gene is TRBJ2-2, the V gene TRBV18; D may correspond to TRBD1 or TRBD2 (5 bases each). The CDR3 spans 14 residues. Per the germline V gene, CDR1 is KGHSH and CDR2 is LQKENI. V gave up 6 bases and J gave up 4 bases, with 12 bases separating them. CDR3 bases: TGTGCCAGCTCGCCCGGGACGGCCACCGGGGAGCTGTTTTTT. Translated, it gives CASSPGTATGELFF.

This clone was counted a few times. The rearrangement links TRBV7-2 to TRBJ1-1; no firm D call. The CDR3 contains 13 residues. From germline, CDR1 is SGHTA and CDR2 FQGNSA. Between the trimmed V and J ends, which lost 5 bases and 1 base, there was a span of 8 bases. Written as DNA, the CDR3 is TGTGCCAGCAGCCAACTGGAGAACACTGAAGCTTTCTTT. Amino acids: CASSQLENTEAFF.

V is TRBV5-6 and J is TRBJ1-5; 10 nucleotides agree with TRBD1. The germline V gene encodes CDR1 SGHDT and CDR2 YYEEEE. The CDR3 extends over 15 amino acids. The trim removed 1 base at V and 5 bases at J, leaving 3 bases unmatched. The CDR3 sequence: CASSLTGQGYQPQHF. The CDR3 DNA reads TGTGCCAGCAGCTTGACGGGACAGGGGTATCAGCCCCAGCATTTT.

On this clone itself: Other DNA sequences in this specimen translate into the identical CDR3. The genes are TRBV5-1 and TRBJ2-1; D uncertain. The CDR3 is 11 amino acids. Germline CDR1 reads SGHRS; CDR2 reads YFSETQ. The ends were cut back, 2 bases at V and 3 bases at J, with 0 bases in the middle. The DNA of the CDR3 is TGCGCCAGCAGCTTCTACAATGAGCAGTTCTTC. This gives the protein CASSFYNEQFF.

In the case of this clone: Germline and junction disagree at one end, which may indicate a read error. J is TRBJ2-2 and V is TRBV6-1, with D unclear. The CDR3 has 12 residues. The V gene's germline CDR1 is MNHNS and CDR2 SASEGT. The CDR3 region is CASSEAQRRAVF. The DNA of the CDR3 is TGTGCCAGCAGTGAAGCGCAGAGAAGGGCGGTTTTT.

A few counts support this clone. The V and J genes are TRBV5-4 and TRBJ1-1; 7 nucleotides align to TRBD1. J lost 8 bases, V lost 3 bases, and 4 bases had no gene match. Germline lookup yields CDR1 SGHNT and CDR2 YYREEE (reference sequence). CDR3 length: 12 amino acids. As DNA, the CDR3 is TGTGCCAGCAGCTGGGAGACAGGGGAAGCTTTCTTT. This translates into CASSWETGEAFF.